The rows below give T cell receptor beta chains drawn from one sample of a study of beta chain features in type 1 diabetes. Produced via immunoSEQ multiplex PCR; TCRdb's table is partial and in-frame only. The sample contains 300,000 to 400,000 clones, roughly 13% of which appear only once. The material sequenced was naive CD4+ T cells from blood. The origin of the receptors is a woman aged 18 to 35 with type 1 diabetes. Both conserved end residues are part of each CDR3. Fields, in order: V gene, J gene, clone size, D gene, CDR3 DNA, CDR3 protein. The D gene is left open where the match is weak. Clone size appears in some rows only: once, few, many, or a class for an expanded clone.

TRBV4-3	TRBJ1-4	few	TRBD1	TGCGCCAGCAGCCAAGAATGGGGACAGTACGCGACTAATGAAAAACTGTTTTTT	CASSQEWGQYATNEKLFF
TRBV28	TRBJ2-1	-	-	TGTGCCAGCAGCTTCGAGGATGAGCAGTTCTTC	CASSFEDEQFF
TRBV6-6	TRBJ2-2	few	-	TGTGCCAGCAGCCCGCAGGGAAATGCCGGGGAGCTGTTTTTT	CASSPQGNAGELFF
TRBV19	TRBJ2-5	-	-	TGTGCCAGTTCTTCTTTAGCGGAAGAGACCCAGTACTTC	CASSSLAEETQYF
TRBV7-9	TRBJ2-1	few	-	TGTGCCAGCAGCCCAGCCAGGTCCAATGAGCAGTTCTTC	CASSPARSNEQFF
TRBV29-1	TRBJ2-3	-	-	TGCAGCGTTGAAGTGGTAGCGGAAGATACGCAGTATTTT	CSVEVVAEDTQYF
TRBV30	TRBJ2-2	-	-	TGTGCCTGGAGCCCGAGAACCGGGGAGCTGTTTTTT	CAWSPRTGELFF
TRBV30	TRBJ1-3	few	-	TGTGCCTGGAGTAGGGGTCCCTCGAGGACTGGAAACACCATATATTTT	CAWSRGPSRTGNTIYF
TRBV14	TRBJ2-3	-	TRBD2	TGTGCCAGCAGCCAAGATCTGGACGGGAGGACAGATACGCAGTATTTT	CASSQDLDGRTDTQYF
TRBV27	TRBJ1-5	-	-	TGTGCCAGCAGTCAGTGGGGTAGGACAGCAATAAATCAGCCCCAGCATTTT	CASSQWGRTAINQPQHF
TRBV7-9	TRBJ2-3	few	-	TGTGCCAGCAACCCCGGTACGCAGTATTTT	CASNPGTQYF
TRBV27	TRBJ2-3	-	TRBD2	TGTGCCAGCAGTTTAGGTGGAATTAGCGGGATGAGTCAGTATTTT	CASSLGGISGMSQYF
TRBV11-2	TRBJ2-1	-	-	TGTGCCAGCAGCTCGTGGGACATAAATGAGCAGTTCTTC	CASSSWDINEQFF
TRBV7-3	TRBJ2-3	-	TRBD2	TGTGCCAGCAGCTTAGAGGGGACTAGGAAAGATACGCAGTATTTT	CASSLEGTRKDTQYF
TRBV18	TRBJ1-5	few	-	TGTGCCAGCTCACCACTACAGGATCGGCCCCAGCATTTT	CASSPLQDRPQHF
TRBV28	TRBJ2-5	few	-	TGTGCCAGCAGTTTGTCTAGTGGTAGGGAGACCCAGTACTTC	CASSLSSGRETQYF
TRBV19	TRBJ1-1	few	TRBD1	TGTGCCAGTAGTCCTAAGTGGCAGGGGGCTGAAGCTTTCTTT	CASSPKWQGAEAFF
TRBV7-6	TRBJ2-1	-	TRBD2	TGTGCCAGCAGCTTGAGGCAGGGAGGGCGAAGTGAGCAGTTCTTC	CASSLRQGGRSEQFF
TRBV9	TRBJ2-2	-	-	TGTGCCAGCAGCGCCCTTGGGCTAGCGAACAACACCGGGGAGCTGTTTTTT	CASSALGLANNTGELFF
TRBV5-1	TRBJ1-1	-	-	TGCGCCAGCAGCTTCGCGGGGGCAGCTGAAGCTTTCTTT	CASSFAGAAEAFF
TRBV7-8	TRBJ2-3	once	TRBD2	TGTGCCAGCAGCTTAATATTAGCGGGAGATACGCAGTATTTT	CASSLILAGDTQYF
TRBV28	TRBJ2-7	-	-	TGTGCCAGCAGCTCCCCCGGGACACCATTCTACGAGCAGTACTTC	CASSSPGTPFYEQYF
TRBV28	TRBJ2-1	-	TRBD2	TGTGCCAGCAGTTTACCCTCCCGATGGGGGAGGGTGTACAATGAGCAGTTCTTC	CASSLPSRWGRVYNEQFF
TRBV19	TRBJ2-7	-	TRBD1	TGTGCCAGTAAAGCTCGACAGGGGGCGAACGAGCAGTACTTC	CASKARQGANEQYF
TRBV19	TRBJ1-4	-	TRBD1	TGTGCCAGTAGGGCAGGGGGAGAAAAACTGTTTTTT	CASRAGGEKLFF
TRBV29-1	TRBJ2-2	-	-	TGCAGCGTTGCCCGCAGGGAGGACACCGGGGAGCTGTTTTTT	CSVARREDTGELFF
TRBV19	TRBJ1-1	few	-	TGTGCCAGTTACGACAGCATGAACACTGAAGCTTTCTTT	CASYDSMNTEAFF
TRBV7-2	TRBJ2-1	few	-	TGTGCCAGCAGCTTATCAGGAGGATACGATGAGCAGTTCTTC	CASSLSGGYDEQFF